This is a list of T cell receptor beta chains from one sample in a study of cytomegalovirus exposure and HLA in healthy donors. The repertoire was sequenced with immunoSEQ multiplex PCR; TCRdb's copy has only in-frame clones and lacks some. Counted here are more than 150,000 clones, 82% occurring once; the ten biggest clones make up around 6.6%. The sample was PBMCs. All receptors come from a woman aged 45-60 years in good health and CMV-seropositive. CDR3s include the opening cysteine and the closing phenylalanine or tryptophan. Each record gives: CDR3 length, D gene, V gene, J gene, clone size, CDR3 protein, CDR3 DNA. D genes are given only for firm matches. Clone size is not always given. Where it is, it says once, few, many or a class for expanded clones.

CDR3 length: 17; D gene: NA; V gene: TRBV19; J gene: TRBJ1-2; clone size: NA; CDR3 protein: CASKRGQGGGENYGYTF; CDR3 DNA: TGTGCCAGTAAACGGGGCCAGGGTGGAGGGGAAAACTATGGCTACACCTTC
CDR3 length: 15; D gene: NA; V gene: TRBV6-1; J gene: TRBJ1-2; clone size: NA; CDR3 protein: CASSVGDPSNYGYTF; CDR3 DNA: TGTGCCAGCAGCGTGGGCGACCCGTCTAACTATGGCTACACCTTC
CDR3 length: 16; D gene: TRBD1; V gene: TRBV29-1; J gene: TRBJ1-3; clone size: NA; CDR3 protein: CSVEVRQGGLGNTIYF; CDR3 DNA: TGCAGCGTTGAAGTTCGACAGGGGGGTTTGGGAAACACCATATATTTT
CDR3 length: 13; D gene: NA; V gene: TRBV7-2; J gene: TRBJ2-7; clone size: NA; CDR3 protein: CASSPGLVGEQYF; CDR3 DNA: TGTGCCAGCAGCCCTGGACTGGTGGGCGAGCAGTACTTC
CDR3 length: 13; D gene: TRBD1; V gene: TRBV30; J gene: TRBJ2-7; clone size: NA; CDR3 protein: CAWSVGQSYEQYF; CDR3 DNA: TGTGCCTGGAGTGTGGGACAGTCCTACGAGCAGTACTTC
CDR3 length: 11; D gene: NA; V gene: TRBV20-1; J gene: TRBJ1-2; clone size: once; CDR3 protein: CSTMQGYGYTF; CDR3 DNA: TGCAGTACCATGCAGGGATATGGCTACACCTTC
CDR3 length: 14; D gene: NA; V gene: TRBV5-4; J gene: TRBJ1-2; clone size: NA; CDR3 protein: CASSLVGGNYGYTF; CDR3 DNA: TGTGCCAGCAGCTTGGTGGGGGGGAACTATGGCTACACCTTC
CDR3 length: 12; D gene: NA; V gene: TRBV7-2; J gene: TRBJ2-7; clone size: few; CDR3 protein: CASRGAGYEHYF; CDR3 DNA: TGTGCCAGCAGAGGAGCGGGCTACGAGCATTACTTC
CDR3 length: 15; D gene: TRBD2; V gene: TRBV5-1; J gene: TRBJ2-1; clone size: NA; CDR3 protein: CASSLTGGPENEQFF; CDR3 DNA: TGCGCCAGCAGCTTGACGGGGGGGCCTGAGAATGAGCAGTTCTTC
CDR3 length: 14; D gene: TRBD1; V gene: TRBV7-9; J gene: TRBJ1-6; clone size: NA; CDR3 protein: CASSTTGAWSPLHF; CDR3 DNA: TGTGCCAGCAGCACTACAGGGGCATGGTCACCCCTCCACTTT
CDR3 length: 15; D gene: NA; V gene: TRBV19; J gene: TRBJ2-5; clone size: NA; CDR3 protein: CASSMWRASGETQYF; CDR3 DNA: TGTGCCAGTAGTATGTGGCGGGCCTCCGGTGAGACCCAGTACTTC
CDR3 length: 13; D gene: TRBD1; V gene: TRBV29-1; J gene: TRBJ1-2; clone size: NA; CDR3 protein: CSVALDRGSGYTF; CDR3 DNA: TGCAGCGTTGCCCTGGACAGGGGGAGCGGCTACACCTTC
CDR3 length: 15; D gene: TRBD1; V gene: TRBV28; J gene: TRBJ1-4; clone size: NA; CDR3 protein: CASSFQAGGNEKLFF; CDR3 DNA: TGTGCCAGCAGTTTTCAGGCAGGGGGGAATGAAAAACTGTTTTTT
CDR3 length: 18; D gene: TRBD2; V gene: TRBV7-6; J gene: TRBJ2-3; clone size: few; CDR3 protein: CASSLGFIKRGALNTQYF; CDR3 DNA: TGTGCCAGCAGCTTAGGCTTTATTAAGCGGGGGGCGCTAAATACGCAGTATTTT
CDR3 length: 14; D gene: NA; V gene: TRBV5-1; J gene: TRBJ1-1; clone size: NA; CDR3 protein: CASSLAGQNTEAFF; CDR3 DNA: TGCGCCAGCAGCTTGGCGGGACAGAACACTGAAGCTTTCTTT
CDR3 length: 15; D gene: TRBD2; V gene: TRBV12-5; J gene: TRBJ2-3; clone size: NA; CDR3 protein: CASGLDLAATDTQYF; CDR3 DNA: TGTGCTAGTGGTTTGGACCTAGCGGCCACAGATACGCAGTATTTT
CDR3 length: 13; D gene: NA; V gene: TRBV6-5; J gene: TRBJ1-5; clone size: few; CDR3 protein: CASSYSENQPQHF; CDR3 DNA: TGTGCCAGCAGTTACTCTGAGAATCAGCCCCAGCATTTT
CDR3 length: 15; D gene: TRBD1; V gene: TRBV5-6; J gene: TRBJ1-1; clone size: NA; CDR3 protein: CASSQLRTGDTEAFF; CDR3 DNA: TGTGCCAGCAGCCAGCTAAGGACAGGGGACACTGAAGCTTTCTTT
CDR3 length: 16; D gene: TRBD2; V gene: TRBV29-1; J gene: TRBJ2-3; clone size: NA; CDR3 protein: CSVIGGLAGGTDTQYF; CDR3 DNA: TGCAGCGTTATTGGCGGACTAGCGGGGGGCACAGATACGCAGTATTTT
CDR3 length: 16; D gene: NA; V gene: TRBV6-1; J gene: TRBJ1-6; clone size: NA; CDR3 protein: CASSDLLDIDNSPLHF; CDR3 DNA: TGTGCCAGCAGTGACTTGCTGGACATCGATAATTCACCCCTCCACTTT
CDR3 length: 11; D gene: NA; V gene: TRBV20-1; J gene: TRBJ2-1; clone size: NA; CDR3 protein: CSVTRGNEQFF; CDR3 DNA: TGCAGTGTAACGCGAGGCAATGAGCAGTTCTTC
CDR3 length: 14; D gene: NA; V gene: TRBV6-1; J gene: TRBJ1-1; clone size: NA; CDR3 protein: CASSALDSGTEAFF; CDR3 DNA: TGTGCCAGCAGTGCGCTGGACAGTGGGACTGAAGCTTTCTTT
CDR3 length: 15; D gene: TRBD1; V gene: TRBV18; J gene: TRBJ2-2; clone size: few; CDR3 protein: CASSPKGQGTGELFF; CDR3 DNA: TGTGCCAGCTCACCAAAGGGACAGGGCACCGGGGAGCTGTTTTTT
CDR3 length: 18; D gene: NA; V gene: TRBV18; J gene: TRBJ2-1; clone size: NA; CDR3 protein: CASSPRAPASSSYNEQFF; CDR3 DNA: TGTGCCAGCTCACCACGGGCGCCGGCCTCGAGCTCCTACAATGAGCAGTTCTTC
CDR3 length: 16; D gene: TRBD1; V gene: TRBV29-1; J gene: TRBJ1-1; clone size: NA; CDR3 protein: CSVEERARGYRTEAFF; CDR3 DNA: TGCAGCGTTGAAGAGAGGGCCAGGGGGTATAGGACTGAAGCTTTCTTT
CDR3 length: 13; D gene: NA; V gene: TRBV5-6; J gene: TRBJ2-6; clone size: NA; CDR3 protein: CASSSGGANVLTF; CDR3 DNA: TGTGCCAGCAGCTCAGGAGGGGCCAACGTCCTGACTTTC
CDR3 length: 15; D gene: TRBD1; V gene: TRBV19; J gene: TRBJ1-5; clone size: few; CDR3 protein: CASHPGGAGTQPQHF; CDR3 DNA: TGTGCCAGTCACCCAGGGGGCGCCGGGACGCAGCCCCAGCATTTT
CDR3 length: 15; D gene: NA; V gene: TRBV18; J gene: TRBJ2-1; clone size: NA; CDR3 protein: CASSPPNLAGAGVLF; CDR3 DNA: TGTGCCAGCTCACCACCTAATCTGGCAGGGGCAGGGGTCCTCTTC
CDR3 length: 13; D gene: NA; V gene: TRBV19; J gene: TRBJ2-7; clone size: NA; CDR3 protein: CASSMGGFDEQYF; CDR3 DNA: TGTGCCAGTAGTATGGGAGGTTTCGACGAGCAGTACTTC
CDR3 length: 14; D gene: NA; V gene: TRBV9; J gene: TRBJ2-5; clone size: once; CDR3 protein: CASGLPGPQETQYF; CDR3 DNA: TGTGCCAGCGGCCTACCAGGGCCCCAAGAGACCCAGTACTTC
CDR3 length: 12; D gene: TRBD1; V gene: TRBV29-1; J gene: TRBJ1-2; clone size: NA; CDR3 protein: CSVIGTDYGYTF; CDR3 DNA: TGCAGCGTTATTGGGACAGACTATGGCTACACCTTC
CDR3 length: 15; D gene: TRBD2; V gene: TRBV7-7; J gene: TRBJ2-1; clone size: once; CDR3 protein: CASSLGLAGPEEQFF; CDR3 DNA: TGTGCTAGCAGCTTAGGGCTAGCGGGCCCCGAGGAGCAGTTCTTC
CDR3 length: 14; D gene: NA; V gene: TRBV5-6; J gene: TRBJ1-3; clone size: once; CDR3 protein: CASSWGSVGNTIYF; CDR3 DNA: TGTGCCAGCAGCTGGGGCTCGGTTGGAAACACCATATATTTT
CDR3 length: 14; D gene: TRBD1; V gene: TRBV7-9; J gene: TRBJ1-5; clone size: once; CDR3 protein: CASSAGQGGQPQHF; CDR3 DNA: TGTGCCAGCAGCGCTGGACAGGGGGGTCAGCCCCAGCATTTT
CDR3 length: 14; D gene: NA; V gene: TRBV7-2; J gene: TRBJ1-1; clone size: NA; CDR3 protein: CASSLAEMSTEAFF; CDR3 DNA: TGTGCCAGCAGCTTAGCTGAGATGAGCACTGAAGCTTTCTTT
CDR3 length: 15; D gene: NA; V gene: TRBV6-1; J gene: TRBJ1-2; clone size: NA; CDR3 protein: CASEIGHFGVYGYTF; CDR3 DNA: TGTGCCAGCGAGATAGGACATTTTGGGGTCTATGGCTACACCTTC
CDR3 length: 10; D gene: NA; V gene: TRBV7-9; J gene: TRBJ1-1; clone size: few; CDR3 protein: CASSAKTLNF; CDR3 DNA: TGTGCCAGCAGCGCAAAGACACTTAACTTT
CDR3 length: 14; D gene: TRBD1; V gene: TRBV10-2; J gene: TRBJ1-5; clone size: NA; CDR3 protein: CASTDRVRGQPQHF; CDR3 DNA: TGCGCCAGCACGGACAGGGTTCGAGGTCAGCCCCAGCATTTT
CDR3 length: 15; D gene: NA; V gene: TRBV5-8; J gene: TRBJ2-7; clone size: few; CDR3 protein: CASSFGGLSSYEQYF; CDR3 DNA: TGTGCCAGCAGCTTTGGGGGGTTAAGCTCCTACGAGCAGTACTTC
CDR3 length: 14; D gene: TRBD1; V gene: TRBV19; J gene: TRBJ1-5; clone size: few; CDR3 protein: CASSSTGGGQPQHF; CDR3 DNA: TGTGCCAGTAGTTCTACAGGGGGGGGTCAGCCCCAGCATTTT
CDR3 length: 13; D gene: TRBD1; V gene: TRBV7-2; J gene: TRBJ1-2; clone size: NA; CDR3 protein: CASSQGTDEGYTF; CDR3 DNA: TGTGCCAGCAGCCAAGGGACAGATGAAGGCTACACCTTC
CDR3 length: 14; D gene: TRBD1; V gene: TRBV28; J gene: TRBJ2-1; clone size: NA; CDR3 protein: CASSPGQGPQVQFF; CDR3 DNA: TGTGCCAGCAGTCCGGGACAGGGCCCCCAAGTGCAGTTCTTC
CDR3 length: 11; D gene: NA; V gene: TRBV6-1; J gene: TRBJ2-7; clone size: NA; CDR3 protein: CATHSLREQYF; CDR3 DNA: TGTGCCACCCACTCCTTGCGCGAGCAGTACTTC
CDR3 length: 13; D gene: NA; V gene: TRBV27; J gene: TRBJ1-1; clone size: few; CDR3 protein: CASSLSRGTEAFF; CDR3 DNA: TGTGCCAGCAGTTTATCGAGGGGGACAGAAGCTTTCTTT
CDR3 length: 13; D gene: NA; V gene: TRBV30; J gene: TRBJ1-5; clone size: NA; CDR3 protein: CAWSAAGQQPQHF; CDR3 DNA: TGTGCCTGGAGTGCGGCAGGGCAGCAGCCCCAGCATTTT
CDR3 length: 19; D gene: TRBD2; V gene: TRBV5-4; J gene: TRBJ2-3; clone size: NA; CDR3 protein: CASSSTSGGAPSSTDTQYF; CDR3 DNA: TGTGCCAGCAGCTCCACTAGCGGGGGGGCCCCATCTAGCACAGATACGCAGTATTTT
CDR3 length: 18; D gene: TRBD2; V gene: TRBV7-2; J gene: TRBJ2-1; clone size: NA; CDR3 protein: CASSLVLRSGGLGNEQFF; CDR3 DNA: TGTGCCAGCAGCTTAGTACTCCGGAGCGGGGGGTTGGGTAATGAGCAGTTCTTC
CDR3 length: 16; D gene: TRBD2; V gene: TRBV4-1; J gene: TRBJ2-2; clone size: NA; CDR3 protein: CASSQGGGLNTGELFF; CDR3 DNA: TGCGCCAGCAGCCAAGGGGGGGGACTGAACACCGGGGAGCTGTTTTTT
CDR3 length: 15; D gene: NA; V gene: TRBV27; J gene: TRBJ2-6; clone size: NA; CDR3 protein: CASSLLGSGANVLTF; CDR3 DNA: TGTGCCAGCAGTTTACTCGGCTCTGGGGCCAACGTCCTGACTTTC